This T cell receptor beta chain appears in the sequencing data of a study of shared clonotypes between healthy human individuals. Data came from immunoSEQ multiplex PCR; TCRdb stores just in-frame clones and leaves some out. The table has around 610,000 clones, 95% to 96% seen once. CD45RO-negative CD8 cells positively selected for CCR7 made up the naive population, which excluded terminally differentiated effector memory CD45RA+ cells. V lost 4 bases and J lost 6, with 10 bases in between. This CDR3 spans 13 amino acids. Looked up from germline, CDR1 is MNHNS and CDR2 is SASEGT. This sequence was found in a woman in her twenties or thirties in good health. Sequencing was performed on naive CD8+ T cells sorted from blood. The chain carries TRBV6-1 and TRBJ2-1, with D maybe TRBD2 (5 bases). The CDR3 DNA sequence: TGTGCCAGCAGTGTGAGGGAATTCAATGAGCAGTTCTTC. Its translation is CASSVREFNEQFF.